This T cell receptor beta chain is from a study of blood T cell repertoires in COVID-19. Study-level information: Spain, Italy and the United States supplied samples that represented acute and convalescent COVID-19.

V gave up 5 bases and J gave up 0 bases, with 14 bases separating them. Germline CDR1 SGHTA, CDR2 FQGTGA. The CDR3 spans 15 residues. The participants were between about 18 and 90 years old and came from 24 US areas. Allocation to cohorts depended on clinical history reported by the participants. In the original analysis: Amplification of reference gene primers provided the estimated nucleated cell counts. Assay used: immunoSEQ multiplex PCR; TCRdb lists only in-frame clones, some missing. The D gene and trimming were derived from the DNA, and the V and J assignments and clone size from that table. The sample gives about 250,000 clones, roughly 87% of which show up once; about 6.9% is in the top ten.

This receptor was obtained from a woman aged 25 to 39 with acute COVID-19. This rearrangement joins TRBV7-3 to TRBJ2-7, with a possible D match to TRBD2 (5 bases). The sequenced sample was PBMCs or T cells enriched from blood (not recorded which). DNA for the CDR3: TGTGCCAGCAGCCCTCGACCGGGAAGCTCCTACGAGCAGTACTTC. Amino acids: CASSPRPGSSYEQYF. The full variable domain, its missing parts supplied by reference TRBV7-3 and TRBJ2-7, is GAGVSQTPSNKVTEKGKYVELRCDPISGHTALYWYRQSLGQGPEFLIYFQGTGAADDSGLPNDRFFAVRPEGSVSTLKIQRTERGDSAVYLCASSPRPGSSYEQYFGPGTRLTVT.